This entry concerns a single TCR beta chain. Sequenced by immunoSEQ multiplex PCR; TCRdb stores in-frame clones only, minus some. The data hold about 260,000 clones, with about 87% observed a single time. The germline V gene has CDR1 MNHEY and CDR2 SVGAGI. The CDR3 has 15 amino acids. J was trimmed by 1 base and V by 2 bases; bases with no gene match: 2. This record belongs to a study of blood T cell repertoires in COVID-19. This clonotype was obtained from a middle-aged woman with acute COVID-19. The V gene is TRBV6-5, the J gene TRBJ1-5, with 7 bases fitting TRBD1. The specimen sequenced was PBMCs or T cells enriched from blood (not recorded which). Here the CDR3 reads CASSYTGVSNQPQHF. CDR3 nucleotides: TGTGCCAGCAGTTACACAGGGGTGAGCAATCAGCCCCAGCATTTT.